The 3 T cell receptor beta chains listed next were all sequenced from one sample in a study of spatial heterogeneity in lung cancer. Regarding time point: blood at routine non-recurrence follow-up after resection. TCRdb ran MiXCR on the 5' RACE reads and lists one entry per CDR3 protein. The sample has roughly 120,000 distinct CDR3 sequences, 10% to 12% seen once. Sequenced material: PBMCs, taken at follow-up. These TCRs come from a female donor with early-stage non-small cell lung cancer.

This clonotype was counted only a few times. This chain connects TRBV7-2 to TRBJ2-6; D is unresolved. Germline-derived CDR1 and CDR2 are SGHTA and FQGNSA. The length of the CDR3 is 18 residues. Trimming took off 0 bases at V and 0 bases at J, with 12 bases between the two ends. CDR3 region: CASSLARPAVSGANVLTF. The DNA of the CDR3 is TGTGCCAGCAGCTTAGCGCGGCCAGCCGTCTCTGGGGCCAACGTCCTGACTTTC.

This sequence joins TRBV29-1 and TRBJ2-7, with 9 bases aligning to TRBD1. The CDR3 has 12 residues. J gave up 5 bases and V 6 bases, and 5 bases lay outside the gene matches. Germline CDR1 is SQVTM and CDR2 is ANQGSEA. The CDR3 nucleotides read TGCAGCGTGACAGGGGGTTGGGACGAGCAGTACTTC. Its translation is CSVTGGWDEQYF.

This chain links TRBV29-1 with TRBJ2-5; 12 bases are a match to TRBD1. Trimming removed 6 bases from V and 3 bases from J; junction bases left unmatched: 5. The germline gives CDR1 SQVTM, CDR2 ANQGSEA. This CDR3 comprises 14 residues. Here the CDR3 reads CSVIGTGGKETQYF. The CDR3 DNA sequence: TGCAGCGTCATCGGGACAGGGGGCAAAGAGACCCAGTACTTC.